The entry below gives a single T cell receptor beta chain sequence along with its context. The CDR3 is made up of 12 amino acids. Trimming took 6 bases from V and 4 from J, leaving 9 bases between them. Germline V gene data show CDR1 as SGHNT and CDR2 as YENEEA. The sample originates from a study of cytomegalovirus exposure and HLA in healthy donors. The assay was immunoSEQ multiplex PCR, and TCRdb's table has in-frame clones only and misses some. Here the sample spans 120,000 to 150,000 clones, more than 75% being singletons. What was sequenced was PBMCs. V gene TRBV11-3 combines with J gene TRBJ1-1; D gene uncertain. The clonotype was recovered from a man younger than 30 in good health and CMV-seropositive. The CDR3 nucleotides are TGTGCCAGCAGGTTTTTCGGCACTGAAGCTTTCTTT. The encoded protein is CASRFFGTEAFF.